These T cell receptor beta chains were read from a single sample in a study of T cell responses to AZD1222 COVID-19 vaccine. Profiling relied on immunoSEQ multiplex PCR, and the TCRdb table lists in-frame clones only, not all of them. The sample yields 150,000 to 200,000 clones, approximately 90% seen once. The sequencing used peripheral blood, collected 28 days after the second AZD1222 dose. These receptors were obtained from an adult who received the AZD1222 COVID-19 vaccine. The CDR3 runs from the conserved cysteine through the conserved F or W. The order of the fields is V gene, J gene, CDR3 protein.

TRBV4-1,TRBJ2-7,CASSQDLKGSYEQYF
TRBV19,TRBJ2-4,CASTQNRASLNIQYF
TRBV9,TRBJ2-4,CASSFAVDRGVETKNIQYF
TRBV5-4,TRBJ2-3,CASTASGTDTQYF
TRBV4-2,TRBJ2-1,CASSQKGGPGYNEQFF
TRBV11-1,TRBJ2-1,CASSFYGTGGPNEQFF
TRBV5-1,TRBJ2-5,CASSLDSIQETQYF
TRBV7-2,TRBJ1-4,CASRLGQGVGEKLFF
TRBV11-2,TRBJ1-1,CASSRTMNTEAFF
TRBV29-1,TRBJ2-3,CSVLVRDTGVWVTDTQYF
TRBV7-9,TRBJ2-7,CASSLAVGSSGGLSYEQYF
TRBV4-2,TRBJ1-2,CASSPVRIRTGGNYGYTF
TRBV18,TRBJ2-3,CASSPVQGSTDTQYF
TRBV4-1,TRBJ1-1,CASSQWGGLPEAFF
TRBV28,TRBJ1-3,CASSLGGNTIYF
TRBV5-1,TRBJ2-2,CASSRPGLAGVGGTGELFF
TRBV5-1,TRBJ2-1,CASSPGLSSYNEQFF
TRBV9,TRBJ2-4,CASSVASGAPPPGAIGNIQYF
TRBV7-8,TRBJ2-3,CASSPMGGVSTDTQYF
TRBV5-1,TRBJ1-1,CASSLGTGSLNTEAFF
TRBV7-9,TRBJ1-1,CASSLLPGLLFEAFF
TRBV19,TRBJ1-1,CASSIGGDTEAFF
TRBV5-1,TRBJ1-4,CASSLEGRVGEKLFF
TRBV15,TRBJ1-5,CATSSGRGNQPQHF
TRBV5-1,TRBJ2-2,CASSLERIPGELFF
TRBV7-9,TRBJ1-3,CASSEQGTGYSGNTIYF